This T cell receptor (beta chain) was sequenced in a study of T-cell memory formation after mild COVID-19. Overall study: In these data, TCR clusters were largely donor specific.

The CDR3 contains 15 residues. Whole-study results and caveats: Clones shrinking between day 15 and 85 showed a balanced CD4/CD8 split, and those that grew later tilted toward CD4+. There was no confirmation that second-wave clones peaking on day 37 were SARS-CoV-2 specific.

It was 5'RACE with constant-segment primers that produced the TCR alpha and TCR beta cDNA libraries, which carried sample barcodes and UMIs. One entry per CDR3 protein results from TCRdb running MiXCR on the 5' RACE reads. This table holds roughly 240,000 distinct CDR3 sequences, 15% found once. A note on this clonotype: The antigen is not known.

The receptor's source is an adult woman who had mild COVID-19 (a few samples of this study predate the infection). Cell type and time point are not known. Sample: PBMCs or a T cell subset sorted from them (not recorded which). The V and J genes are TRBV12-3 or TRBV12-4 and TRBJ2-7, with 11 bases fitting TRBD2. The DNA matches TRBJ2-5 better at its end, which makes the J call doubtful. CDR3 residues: CASSFVTSGEGTQYF. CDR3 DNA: TGTGCCAGCAGTTTCGTGACTAGCGGGGAGGGGACCCAGTACTTC.